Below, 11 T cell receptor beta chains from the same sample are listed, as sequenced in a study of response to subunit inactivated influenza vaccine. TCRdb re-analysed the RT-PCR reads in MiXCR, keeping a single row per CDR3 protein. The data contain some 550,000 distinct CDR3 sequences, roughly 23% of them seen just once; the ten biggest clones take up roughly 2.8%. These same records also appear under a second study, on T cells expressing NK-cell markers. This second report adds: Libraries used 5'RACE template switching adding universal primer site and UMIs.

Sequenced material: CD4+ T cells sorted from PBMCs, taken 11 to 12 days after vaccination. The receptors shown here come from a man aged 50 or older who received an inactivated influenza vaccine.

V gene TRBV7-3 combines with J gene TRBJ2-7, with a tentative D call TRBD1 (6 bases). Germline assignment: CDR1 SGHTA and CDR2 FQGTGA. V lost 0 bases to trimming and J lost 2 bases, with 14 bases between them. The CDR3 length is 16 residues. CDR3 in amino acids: CASSLTRTVNPYEQYF. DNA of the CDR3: TGTGCCAGCAGCTTAACTCGGACAGTTAACCCCTACGAGCAGTACTTC.

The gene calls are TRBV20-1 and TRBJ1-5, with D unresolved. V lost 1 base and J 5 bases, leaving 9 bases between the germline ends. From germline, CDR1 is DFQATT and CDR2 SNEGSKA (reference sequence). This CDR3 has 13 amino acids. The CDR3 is CSARVQLDQPQHF. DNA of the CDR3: TGCAGTGCTAGAGTTCAGTTGGATCAGCCCCAGCATTTT.

CDR3 sequence reads: CSASSPGGAKNIQYF. CDR3 nucleotide sequence: TGCAGTGCTAGTTCCCCGGGGGGAGCCAAAAACATTCAGTACTTC. The chain carries TRBV20-1 and TRBJ2-4, with 7 nucleotides matching TRBD2. Per germline, CDR1 DFQATT and CDR2 SNEGSKA (reference sequence). V lost 3 bases to trimming and J lost 0 bases; unmatched junction nucleotides: 5. The CDR3 loop spans 15 amino acids.

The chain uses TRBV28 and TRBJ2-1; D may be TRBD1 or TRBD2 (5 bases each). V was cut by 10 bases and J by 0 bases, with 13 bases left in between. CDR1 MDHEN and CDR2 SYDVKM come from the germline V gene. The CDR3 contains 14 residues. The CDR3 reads CATLGTPSYNEQFF. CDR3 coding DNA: TGTGCCACCCTTGGGACGCCCTCCTACAATGAGCAGTTCTTC.

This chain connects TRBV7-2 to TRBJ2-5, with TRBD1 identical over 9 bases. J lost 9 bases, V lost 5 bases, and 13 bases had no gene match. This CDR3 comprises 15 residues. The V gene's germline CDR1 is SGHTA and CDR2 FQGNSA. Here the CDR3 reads CASSPRTGDRLPQYF. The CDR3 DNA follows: TGTGCCAGCAGCCCTAGGACAGGGGATCGTCTGCCCCAGTACTTC.

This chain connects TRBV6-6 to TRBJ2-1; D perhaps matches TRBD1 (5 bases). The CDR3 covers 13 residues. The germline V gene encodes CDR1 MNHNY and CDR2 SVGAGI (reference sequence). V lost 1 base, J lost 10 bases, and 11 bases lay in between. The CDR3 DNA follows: TGTGCCAGCAGTTACTTAGGGGAAGGCGAGCAGTTCTTC. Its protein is CASSYLGEGEQFF.

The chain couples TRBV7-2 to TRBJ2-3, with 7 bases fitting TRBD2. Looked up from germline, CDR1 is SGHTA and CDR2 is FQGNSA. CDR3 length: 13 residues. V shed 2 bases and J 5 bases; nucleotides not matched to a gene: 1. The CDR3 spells CASSLREGDTQYF. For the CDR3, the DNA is TGTGCCAGCAGCTTAAGGGAGGGAGATACGCAGTATTTT.

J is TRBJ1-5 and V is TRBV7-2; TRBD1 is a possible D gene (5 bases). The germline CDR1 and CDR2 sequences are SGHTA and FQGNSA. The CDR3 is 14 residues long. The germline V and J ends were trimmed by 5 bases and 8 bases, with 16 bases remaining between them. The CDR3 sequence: CASSPKGSWEPQHF. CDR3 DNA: TGTGCCAGCAGCCCCAAGGGGAGCTGGGAGCCCCAGCATTTT.

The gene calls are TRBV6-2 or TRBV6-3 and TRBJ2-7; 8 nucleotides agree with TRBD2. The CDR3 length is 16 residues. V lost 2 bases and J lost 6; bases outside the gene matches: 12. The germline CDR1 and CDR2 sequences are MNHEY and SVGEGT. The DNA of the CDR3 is TGTGCCAGCAGTTACCCAAGCGGGGGCCTTTCATTCGAGCAGTACTTC. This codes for CASSYPSGGLSFEQYF.

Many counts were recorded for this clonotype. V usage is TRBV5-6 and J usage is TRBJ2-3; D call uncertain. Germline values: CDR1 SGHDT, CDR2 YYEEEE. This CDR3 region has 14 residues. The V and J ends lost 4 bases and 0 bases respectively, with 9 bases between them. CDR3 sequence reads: CASSDGPSTDTQYF. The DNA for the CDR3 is TGTGCCAGCAGCGATGGTCCTAGCACAGATACGCAGTATTTT.

CDR3 sequence (DNA): TGTGCCAGCAGAGAAAGGGGAGGCAACACTGAAGCTTTCTTT. Protein product: CASRERGGNTEAFF. This chain connects TRBV2 to TRBJ1-1, with D tentatively TRBD1 (5 bases). This CDR3 contains 14 residues. Trimming took off 6 bases at V and 2 bases at J, with 13 bases between the two ends. CDR1 and CDR2 from the germline V gene are SNHLY and FYNNEI.